Below are 8 T cell receptor beta chains sequenced from a single sample in a study of T cell clonotyping in hematopoietic cell transplantation. Only in-frame clones appear in the TCRdb table, and some are missing; sequencing was by immunoSEQ multiplex PCR. The sample consists of some 15,000 clones, around 85% of them appearing once. The sample was PBMCs, taken 100 days after allogeneic stem cell transplant. The receptors stem from a female patient aged 35-55 years who had an allogeneic stem cell transplant from a related donor, so T cells may come from the graft donor. Some clones in this sample may be carry-over from other donors' samples.

The rearrangement joins TRBV27 to TRBJ2-7; D possibly uses TRBD1 or TRBD2 (5 bases each). The CDR3 contains 16 residues. V dropped 3 bases and J dropped 2 bases, with 17 bases sitting between them. Germline V gene sequence: CDR1 MNHEY, CDR2 SMNVEV (reference sequence). The CDR3, as DNA: TGTGCCAGCAGTTTCTATCAGGGTGGGAGCCCCTACGAGCAGTACTTC. Amino acid sequence: CASSFYQGGSPYEQYF.

The rearrangement links TRBV28 to TRBJ2-7, with D unresolved. The CDR3 sequence is 14 residues long. V was shortened by 10 bases and J by 6 bases, with 22 bases between the two germline ends. CDR1 is MDHEN, CDR2 SYDVKM, per germline. The CDR3 DNA follows: TGTGCCAACATACAGCTTTATCAATTCTCCGAGCAGTACTTC. Protein: CANIQLYQFSEQYF. The complete variable domain, with remaining parts taken from reference TRBV28 and TRBJ2-7, reads DVKVTQSSRYLVKRTGEKVFLECVQDMDHENMFWYRQDPGLGLRLIYFSYDVKMKEKGDIPEGYSVSREKKERFSLILESASTNQTSMYLCANIQLYQFSEQYFGPGTRLTVT.

With respect to this clone: At one boundary the junction diverges from the germline segment, which might be a read error. This chain joins TRBV7-7 and TRBJ2-1; D may be TRBD2 (5 bases). The CDR3 extends over 13 amino acids. In germline, CDR1 is SSHAT, CDR2 FNYEAQ (reference sequence). For the CDR3, the DNA is TGTGCTAGCAGCTTAGCGCTGTCGAATGAGCAGTTCTTC. This sequence encodes CASSLALSNEQFF.

This chain joins TRBV30 and TRBJ1-4; 8 nucleotides agree with TRBD1. The germline gives CDR1 GTSNPN, CDR2 SVGIG (reference sequence). CDR3 length: 16 residues. J was trimmed by 10 bases and V by 2 bases; bases with no gene match: 15. The CDR3 DNA sequence: TGTGCCTGGAGTCTCCCGGGGACAGGCGCGAAATCAAAACTGTTTTTT. It yields the protein CAWSLPGTGAKSKLFF.

This chain uses TRBV2 with TRBJ2-1, with TRBD1 as a possible D gene (5 bases). The CDR3 is 12 residues long. V shed 6 bases and J shed 4 bases, with 7 bases lying between them. CDR1 is SNHLY, CDR2 FYNNEI, per germline. Here the CDR3 DNA reads TGTGCCAGCAGGACAGCTTACAATGAGCAGTTCTTC. This codes for CASRTAYNEQFF.

The gene calls are TRBV25-1 and TRBJ1-2; D gene ambiguous. Trimming took off 1 base at V and 3 bases at J, with 6 bases between the two ends. The CDR3 covers 13 residues. CDR1 MGHDK and CDR2 SYGVNS come from the germline V gene. Here the CDR3 reads CASSELGHYGYTF. The CDR3 bases are TGTGCCAGCAGTGAATTAGGGCACTATGGCTACACCTTC.

The chain is built from TRBV9 and TRBJ2-7, with a tentative D call TRBD2 (6 bases). Looked up from germline, CDR1 is SGDLS and CDR2 is YYNGEE. V lost 4 bases to trimming and J lost 4 bases, with 15 bases between them. The CDR3 spans 14 residues. In nucleotides, the CDR3 is TGTGCCAGCAGCCCCAGCACGGGGGAGTACGAGCAGTACTTC. It encodes CASSPSTGEYEQYF.

This chain joins TRBV2 and TRBJ2-5; the match to TRBD1 covers 9 bases. Germline lookup yields CDR1 SNHLY and CDR2 FYNNEI. The CDR3 has 13 residues. V lost 11 bases to trimming and J lost 4 bases; unmatched junction nucleotides: 8. The CDR3 region has the DNA TGTGCCTTTCTTCCGGACAGGGGAGAGACCCAGTACTTC. Translated, it gives CAFLPDRGETQYF. The full variable domain, with the rest looked up from reference TRBV2 and TRBJ2-5, is EPEVTQTPSHQVTQMGQEVILRCVPISNHLYFYWYRQILGQKVEFLVSFYNNEISEKSEIFDDQFSVERPDGSNFTLKIRSTKLEDSAMYFCAFLPDRGETQYFGPGTRLLVL.